What follows describes a single T cell receptor (beta chain). The antigen it binds to is not known. Per-base quality was not reported, and no clone a single base away is much larger than it. The T-cell fraction in tumor and uninvolved lung tissue was obtained from TCR sequencing using the immunoSEQ assay. For the original study's pipeline: In the survival analysis, patients were divided into a high T-cell fraction group (upper tertile) and a low T-cell fraction group (lower two tertiles), and the two groups were compared using a log-rank test. Paired tumor versus uninvolved lung differences in T-cell fraction were tested with a signed-rank test. TCRdb retrieved this table from immuneACCESS and kept in-frame rearrangements only. Not all clones are present; in checked studies, unresolved V genes account for under half, and no reason is known for the remainder. Clonal size and the V and J genes are those of that table, whereas D and trimming came from the DNA. Within this sample are 16,000 or so clones, with 73% of them counted one time only. Together, the top ten hold around 4% of the sample.

This record belongs to a study of tumor-infiltrating lymphocytes in localized non-small cell lung cancer (dated by TCRdb to the early 2020s). Context from the whole study: Patients whose samples were collected after neoadjuvant chemotherapy, as well as both smokers and never-smokers and several histologies, were included in the cohort. The paired tumor versus uninvolved lung comparison of immunoSEQ T-cell fraction included under 60 patients. In total, the ICON cohort consisted of approximately 140 surgical patients with localized non-small cell lung cancer who had their tumors resected. Each patient contributed resected tumor tissue and uninvolved lung tissue from the same patient, described as non-adjacent to the tumor. Flow cytometry, multiplex immunofluorescence, RNA-seq, exome sequencing and proteomics were applied to the same patients as TCR sequencing, which was one of several integrated assays.

The first patient joined ICON in 2016, and enrollment wrapped up when the last patient was enrolled in September 2018. Fresh tumor and matched uninvolved tissue for in-depth immune analyses, including TCR sequencing, were collected from a subcohort of some 69 patients. DNA isolated from bulk tissue, without cell sorting, was used for TCR sequencing. The paper's findings and limits, for the study overall: Because different assays used different pieces of the same tissue, intratumor heterogeneity could not be separated from technical variation. Recurrence-free survival showed no association with tumor T-cell fraction from TCR sequencing (p = 0.61). No difference in TCR-derived T-cell fraction was observed between the flow cytometry-defined immunotypes IM1 (good prognosis) and IM2 (poor prognosis). Since assay coverage differed from patient to patient depending on how much tissue was available, TCR sequencing was done for only a subset of the cohort. Consistent with immunofluorescence CD3 counts, TCRbeta sequencing supported greater T cell infiltration in tumors than in uninvolved lung tissue.

V loses 2 bases, J loses 6 bases, and the germline ends lie 17 bases apart. There are 15 amino acids in the CDR3, from cysteine to phenylalanine inclusive. Only CDR3 DNA remains: 45 bases, in frame from the first base. CDR1 and CDR2 are read off the germline V gene (reference sequence) as GTSNPN and SVGIG. The chain is made from TRBV30 and TRBJ1-5, with the D gene too uncertain to name. Sequenced input: lung tumor tissue. This clonotype originated in a human donor with non-small cell lung cancer. DNA sequence: TGTGCCTGGAGTTCCGCAGTCTTAGGAGGTCAGCCCCAGCATTTT. Translated, it gives CAWSSAVLGGQPQHF.